Listed below are T cell receptor beta chains from one sample, sequenced in a study of early T cells in non-severe SARS-CoV-2 infection. TCRdb fed the 5' RACE reads into MiXCR, producing one record per CDR3 protein. The table lists about 77,000 distinct CDR3 sequences, around 10% of them singletons. Sample: whole blood, taken at baseline. All receptors come from an adult who was a healthcare worker with PCR-confirmed SARS-CoV-2 infection or an uninfected control (not recorded which). The donor label of this sample is uncertain. Each CDR3 is given without its conserved first and last residue. Fields, in order: J gene, V gene, CDR3 protein.

j_call: TRBJ2-1; v_call: TRBV6-2/TRBV6-3; cdr3_aa: ASSWGGLAGPRNEQF
j_call: TRBJ2-3; v_call: TRBV4-1; cdr3_aa: ASSPITADTQY
j_call: TRBJ2-7; v_call: TRBV7-2; cdr3_aa: ASSSRDHYEQY
j_call: TRBJ2-5; v_call: TRBV1; cdr3_aa: TSSQDRDRGLPQETQY
j_call: TRBJ1-3; v_call: TRBV30; cdr3_aa: AWSVQGTVGNTIY
j_call: TRBJ2-3; v_call: TRBV7-2; cdr3_aa: ASSLGRYTDTQY
j_call: TRBJ1-1; v_call: TRBV9; cdr3_aa: ASSLLGVSEAF
j_call: TRBJ2-3; v_call: TRBV7-2; cdr3_aa: ASSQITGSTDTQY
j_call: TRBJ1-1; v_call: TRBV12-3/TRBV12-4; cdr3_aa: ASSLGYRRIEAF
j_call: TRBJ1-6; v_call: TRBV4-3; cdr3_aa: ASSQGQGRSPLH
j_call: TRBJ2-5; v_call: TRBV11-2; cdr3_aa: ASSRRGVRETQY
j_call: TRBJ2-2; v_call: TRBV4-3; cdr3_aa: ASSQDTNTGELF
j_call: TRBJ1-4; v_call: TRBV5-1; cdr3_aa: ASSSQGTNEKLF
j_call: TRBJ2-3; v_call: TRBV5-1; cdr3_aa: ASSWKQVTSTDTQY
j_call: TRBJ2-7; v_call: TRBV2; cdr3_aa: ASSEASLAGVAYEQY
j_call: TRBJ2-7; v_call: TRBV4-3; cdr3_aa: ASSQAVSGEQY
j_call: TRBJ2-1; v_call: TRBV7-6; cdr3_aa: ASSRSGSYNEQF
j_call: TRBJ1-1; v_call: TRBV7-3; cdr3_aa: ASSHGQGRTEAF
j_call: TRBJ2-7; v_call: TRBV5-1; cdr3_aa: ASSSASSSYEQY
j_call: TRBJ2-1; v_call: TRBV14; cdr3_aa: ASSRPGTGGRSYNEQF
j_call: TRBJ1-2; v_call: TRBV24-1; cdr3_aa: ATHSPTQRRGYT
j_call: TRBJ2-3; v_call: TRBV20-1; cdr3_aa: SALASSGSGQY
j_call: TRBJ2-5; v_call: TRBV5-1; cdr3_aa: ASSLAVSSGGAGRETQY
j_call: TRBJ2-4; v_call: TRBV19; cdr3_aa: ASRPGTSGSWQNIQY